The text below deals with one T cell receptor (beta chain). There is no known antigen for this receptor. There are no base qualities to consult, and no much larger clone falls within one base. TCRbeta CDR3 regions were amplified from genomic DNA using the immunoSEQ Assay, a bias-controlled multiplex PCR. The study's own analysis went as follows. The number of nucleated cells in each sample was estimated from the amplification of reference gene primers within the assay. To quantify the absolute abundance of each unique TCRbeta CDR3 rearrangement, sequence reads were collapsed and filtered. For each sample, productive Simpson clonality was calculated as the square root of Simpson's diversity index over productive rearrangements. In TCRdb, the immuneACCESS table is reduced to in-frame sequences with V and J assigned. These tables do not hold every clone; where another copy was compared, an unresolved V gene accounts for under half, and the others remain unexplained. That table is the source of V, J and clone size, and D and trimming were worked out from the DNA. The sample table holds about 220,000 clones, of which about 85% were seen once. About 20% of the sample is in the top ten clones.

This entry belongs to a study of blood T cell repertoires in COVID-19 (dated by TCRdb to about 2020). For the wider study: Collaborator samples came from the United States, Italy and Spain and covered acute and convalescent phases of COVID-19. Where HLA class I and class II types were available, the types were taken from metadata supplied by the sample provider, not from assay-based typing. The repertoires were made available in a free public database intended to serve as a resource for research on the immune response to SARS-CoV-2. Samples were obtained from the ongoing ImmuneRACE study (first 160 participants) and from 1,254 subjects provided by 6 global collaborators. The sample metadata nearly always contained a de-identified subject ID, COVID-19 status, age in years and sex. The dataset comprised deeply sampled blood TCRbeta repertoires from subjects exposed to, actively infected with, or recovered from COVID-19. The prospective study material was composed of cDNA or gDNA derived from T cells, B-cell-depleted T cells, or PBMCs. The paper as a whole reports these results and caveats: Clinical and demographic metadata were provided uncurated, with the amount varying by source and participant.

Each collaborating institution followed its own protocols to collect whole blood in K2EDTA tubes. For TCRbeta analysis, collaborator samples were shipped as frozen whole blood, as isolated PBMCs, or as DNA extracted from either sample type. In the germline V gene, CDR1 corresponds to SGHRS and CDR2 to YFSETQ. V and J are truncated by 0 bases and 2 bases respectively, leaving an intervening sequence of 12 bases. Including the terminal cysteine and phenylalanine, the CDR3 comprises 15 residues. Only the CDR3 DNA stays, 45 bases, in frame from base 1. The sample consisted of peripheral blood. The sequence was obtained from a man in his thirties or forties with active or convalescent COVID-19. The chain employs TRBV5-1 and TRBJ2-7; D gene: possibly TRBD1, on 5 matching bases. The DNA reads as follows: TGCGCCAGCAGCTTGGGCCAGGGCGTACCCTACGAGCAGTACTTC. Translated, this is CASSLGQGVPYEQYF.